These 29 T cell receptor beta chains originate from one sample sequenced in a study of blood T cells in healthy people across ages. Alongside a J-beta primer mix, a sample-barcoded 5' primer served in a second PCR lasting 7 to 11 cycles. TCRdb independently ran MiXCR on the 5' RACE reads; one entry per CDR3 protein. In the table there are around 1,600,000 distinct CDR3 sequences, approximately 43% of which are singletons. The sequenced sample was blood. These receptors came from a young woman in good health.

V gene TRBV29-1 combines with J gene TRBJ2-4, with 8 nucleotides matching TRBD1. CDR1 SQVTM and CDR2 ANQGSEA come from the germline V gene. The V gene end was trimmed by 7 bases and the J gene end by 13 bases; junction bases not matched to a gene: 12. This CDR3 is built from 12 residues. In DNA, the CDR3 is TGCAGCGCGGGACAGGTAGGGAAAGAGCAGTACTTC. Its translation is CSAGQVGKEQYF.

The rearrangement joins TRBV27 to TRBJ2-7, with a possible D match to TRBD2 (6 bases). Looked up from germline, CDR1 is MNHEY and CDR2 is SMNVEV (reference sequence). V was trimmed by 7 bases and J by 6 bases, leaving 16 bases between them. The CDR3 consists of 13 residues. As DNA, the CDR3 is TGTGCCAGCATTGGCGGGTTCGGGGGCGAGCAGTACTTC. It yields the protein CASIGGFGGEQYF.

This clonotype was observed a few times. The rearrangement uses TRBV6-1 and TRBJ2-3; D might be TRBD1 or TRBD2, each matching 5 bases. The V end was cut by 3 bases, the J end by 1 base, with 17 bases between. This CDR3 is 17 amino acids long. The V gene's germline CDR1 is MNHNS and CDR2 SASEGT. This CDR3 reads CASSDVRGVGGTDTQYF. The CDR3 DNA sequence: TGTGCCAGCAGTGATGTGAGGGGCGTAGGTGGCACAGATACGCAGTATTTT.

This clonotype was observed a handful of times. A much more abundant neighbour one base away suggests this may be a read error. The chain is built from TRBV12-5 and TRBJ2-7; TRBD2 matches at 10 bases. Germline CDR1 LGHNT, CDR2 FRNRAP. The junction had 15 bases not matched to a gene; V was cut back by 9 bases and J by 7 bases. This CDR3 contains 15 residues. The DNA for the CDR3 is TGTGCTAGCTCTAGCGGGAGACCACTTTACAATGAGCAGTACTTC. Translated, it gives CASSSGRPLYNEQYF.

The CDR3 spells CASSSVSLGGRGYNEQFF. The CDR3 DNA follows: TGTGCCAGCAGCTCTGTAAGTCTTGGGGGAAGGGGATACAATGAGCAGTTCTTC. The V and J genes are TRBV3-1 and TRBJ2-1; TRBD1 or TRBD2 may be the D gene (5 bases each). The ends were cut back, 5 bases at V and 4 bases at J, with 24 bases in the middle. Per the germline V gene, CDR1 is LGHDT and CDR2 is YNNKEL (reference sequence). The CDR3 covers 18 residues.

The rearrangement joins TRBV6-5 to TRBJ2-5; D uncertain. The V gene's germline CDR1 is MNHEY and CDR2 SVGAGI. The ends were cut back, 6 bases at V and 1 base at J, with 12 bases in the middle. This CDR3 spans 14 amino acids. The CDR3 is CASRGRTTQETQYF. CDR3 DNA: TGTGCCAGCAGGGGCCGGACGACCCAAGAGACCCAGTACTTC.

The CDR3 coding sequence is TGCAGTGCTAGAGTTAGGGGGCGCGACATTCAGTACTTC. Protein sequence: CSARVRGRDIQYF. The chain carries TRBV20-1 and TRBJ2-4, with 7 bases fitting TRBD1. Germline lookup yields CDR1 DFQATT and CDR2 SNEGSKA (reference sequence). The length of the CDR3 is 13 residues. V trimming: 1 base; J trimming: 8 bases; junction bases outside the gene matches: 5.

This clonotype was picked up a small number of times. The rearrangement joins TRBV20-1 to TRBJ2-5; 7 nucleotides agree with TRBD1. This CDR3 has 14 residues. Per germline, CDR1 DFQATT and CDR2 SNEGSKA (reference sequence). V shed 6 bases and J 4 bases; nucleotides not matched to a gene: 11. The CDR3, as DNA: TGCAGTGCCGATGACAGGGTCATGCGAGAGACCCAGTACTTC. Translated: CSADDRVMRETQYF.

Many counts were recorded for this clonotype. The V call is TRBV28, the J call TRBJ2-7; no firm D call. The CDR3 length is 12 residues. Trimming took off 5 bases at V and 2 bases at J, with 7 bases between the two ends. Germline loops: CDR1 MDHEN, CDR2 SYDVKM. The CDR3 here is CASSPRAYEQYF. Written as DNA, the CDR3 is TGTGCCAGCAGTCCCCGGGCCTACGAGCAGTACTTC.

This clonotype was observed a few times. The J gene is TRBJ2-3, the V gene TRBV6-1, with D hard to call. The CDR3 runs to 13 residues. The V gene lost 2 bases and the J gene lost 4 bases, with 7 bases spanning the gap. Looked up from germline, CDR1 is MNHNS and CDR2 is SASEGT. For the CDR3, the DNA is TGTGCCAGCAGTGAAAAGGTCCCAGATACGCAGTATTTT. It is translated as CASSEKVPDTQYF.

This clonotype showed up just a few times. The chain joins TRBV5-1 to TRBJ1-2; the D is unclear. This CDR3 spans 12 amino acids. From germline, CDR1 is SGHRS and CDR2 YFSETQ. V was cut by 2 bases and J by 7 bases, with 9 bases left in between. Here the CDR3 reads CASSLADIGYTF. CDR3 nucleotides: TGCGCCAGCAGCTTAGCGGATATTGGCTACACCTTC.

V and J are TRBV7-9 and TRBJ2-5, with 9 bases aligning to TRBD1. The DNA end lines up better with TRBJ2-7; the J call may be wrong. This CDR3 is 15 amino acids long. Germline CDR1 reads SEHNR; CDR2 reads FQNEAQ (reference sequence). CDR3 sequence reads: CASSSWETGGDEQYF. In DNA form, the CDR3 reads TGTGCCAGCAGCTCGTGGGAGACAGGGGGTGACGAGCAGTACTTC.

The chain carries TRBV11-3 and TRBJ2-7, with 9 nucleotides matching TRBD2. The CDR3 extends over 15 amino acids. The V gene's germline CDR1 is SGHNT and CDR2 YENEEA. Trimming at V came to 5 bases and at J to 7 bases, leaving 12 bases not matched to a gene. The chain's CDR3 is CASSLGVSGSNEQYF. As DNA, the CDR3 is TGTGCCAGCAGCCTAGGGGTTAGCGGGAGTAATGAGCAGTACTTC.

The J gene is TRBJ2-7, the V gene TRBV7-2, with 11 bases matching TRBD2. Germline assignment: CDR1 SGHTA and CDR2 FQGNSA. The CDR3 covers 14 residues. Trimming removed 5 bases from V and 3 bases from J; junction bases left unmatched: 3. The CDR3 is CASSMTSGDYEQYF. CDR3 DNA: TGTGCCAGCAGCATGACTAGCGGGGACTACGAGCAGTACTTC.

The chain employs TRBV20-1 and TRBJ2-5; D not certain. This CDR3 comprises 13 residues. V was shortened by 2 bases and J by 5 bases, with 12 bases between the two germline ends. The germline V gene encodes CDR1 DFQATT and CDR2 SNEGSKA (reference sequence). The CDR3 protein is CSARHTGRETQYF. In DNA form, the CDR3 reads TGCAGTGCTAGACATACTGGACGGGAGACCCAGTACTTC.

The rearrangement uses TRBV12-3 or TRBV12-4 and TRBJ1-6; the D is unclear. CDR3 size: 14 residues. V lost 1 base and J lost 9, with 10 bases in between. This CDR3 is CASSLGDWVSPLHF. The CDR3 DNA follows: TGTGCCAGCAGTTTAGGAGACTGGGTTTCACCCCTCCACTTT.

This clonotype was seen a few times. CDR3 bases: TGTGCCAGCAAGTCGTTCCCGGGACAGGGATTCTACGAGCAGTACTTC. Translating it yields CASKSFPGQGFYEQYF. The J gene is TRBJ2-5, the V gene TRBV6-6; TRBD1 agrees at 9 bases. The DNA end lines up better with TRBJ2-7; the J call may be wrong. Germline CDR1 reads MNHNY; CDR2 reads SVGAGI (reference sequence). This CDR3 is built from 16 residues.

The chain recombines TRBV6-1 with TRBJ2-7, with D possibly TRBD2 on 6 matching bases. The CDR3 loop spans 14 amino acids. The germline V and J ends were trimmed by 7 bases and 0 bases, with 13 bases remaining between them. CDR1 and CDR2 (germline): MNHNS, SASEGT. CDR3 DNA sequence: TGTGCCAGCAAATTTAGCGGTAGCTCCTACGAGCAGTACTTC. It yields the protein CASKFSGSSYEQYF.

Concerning this clonotype itself: A much larger clone lies one base from this, so it may be a read error. CDR3 nucleotides: TGTGCCAGCACTGACTCATACAAGGAGCAGTTCTTC. It is translated as CASTDSYKEQFF. The chain employs TRBV12-3 or TRBV12-4 and TRBJ2-1; D unclear. The CDR3 runs to 12 residues.

The chain is built from TRBV25-1 and TRBJ2-7; D gene unclear. The V gene's germline CDR1 is MGHDK and CDR2 SYGVNS. The CDR3 is 12 amino acids. V dropped 7 bases and J dropped 2 bases, with 9 bases sitting between them. The CDR3 region has the DNA TGTGCCAGCAAGCAGGCGCCCTACGAGCAGTACTTC. This encodes CASKQAPYEQYF.

The chain has TRBV7-9 and TRBJ1-2, with a weak D call TRBD1 (6 bases). The germline V gene encodes CDR1 SEHNR and CDR2 FQNEAQ (reference sequence). CDR3 length equals 13 residues. The V end was cut by 5 bases, the J end by 4 bases, with 11 bases between. The CDR3 bases are TGTGCCAGCAGCGCCCCAGGGGTCTATGGCTACACCTTC. Its protein is CASSAPGVYGYTF.

This clonotype came up a few times. The V gene is TRBV7-9, the J gene TRBJ2-7, with D possibly TRBD1 on 5 matching bases. Looked up from germline, CDR1 is SEHNR and CDR2 is FQNEAQ (reference sequence). The CDR3 is 15 residues long. The V end was cut by 4 bases, the J end by 0 bases, with 13 bases between. CDR3 sequence reads: CASSSRGSLSYEQYF. As DNA, the CDR3 is TGTGCCAGCAGCTCTAGGGGCAGCCTCTCCTACGAGCAGTACTTC.

The chain couples TRBV4-2 to TRBJ2-3; 7 bases match TRBD2. V lost 0 bases and J lost 1; bases outside the gene matches: 4. This CDR3 region has 16 residues. Germline V gene lookup returns CDR1 LGHNA and CDR2 YNFKEQ. This chain's CDR3 is CASSQDPAGRTDTQYF. As DNA, the CDR3 is TGTGCCAGCAGCCAAGATCCAGCGGGGCGCACAGATACGCAGTATTTT.

There are a few counts of this clonotype. The chain has TRBV20-1 and TRBJ2-3; TRBD1 matches 8 bases. The CDR3 contains 15 residues. Germline CDR1 DFQATT, CDR2 SNEGSKA (reference sequence). Trimming cost V 2 bases and J 0 bases; bases outside gene matches: 4. CDR3 amino acids: CSARRTGTSTDTQYF. CDR3 bases: TGCAGTGCTAGACGGACAGGGACTAGCACAGATACGCAGTATTTT.

Of note for this clonotype: It is likely a read error: a sequence one base away is far more abundant. V and J are TRBV2 and TRBJ2-3; TRBD2 might be the D (5 bases). CDR1 and CDR2 (germline): SNHLY, FYNNEI. The CDR3 loop spans 14 amino acids. Here the CDR3 reads CASSLGASTDRQYF. The DNA for the CDR3 is TGTGCCAGCAGTCTAGGAGCTAGCACAGATAGGCAGTATTTT.

The CDR3 bases are TGCGCCAGCAGTGAGTCGCGGGGGGGGACAGAGGAGGCCCAGTACTTC. As protein: CASSESRGGTEEAQYF. The V call is TRBV10-2, the J call TRBJ2-5, with TRBD2 matching over 9 bases. The germline V gene has CDR1 WSHSY and CDR2 SAAADI. The ends lost 0 bases at V and 9 bases at J; junction bases unmatched: 11. CDR3 size: 16 residues.

This clonotype was observed at least ten times. The gene calls are TRBV7-2 and TRBJ2-1; 13 bases line up with TRBD2. V lost 1 base, J lost 0 bases, and 9 bases stayed unmatched. The CDR3 sequence is 20 residues long. CDR1 and CDR2 (germline): SGHTA, FQGNSA. The CDR3, as DNA: TGTGCCAGCAGCTTAGTTACAGGGGGACTAGCGGGAAACTCCTACAATGAGCAGTTCTTC. The encoded protein is CASSLVTGGLAGNSYNEQFF.

This clonotype turned up a few times. The chain has TRBV6-1 and TRBJ2-1; possibly TRBD2 for D (5 bases). The CDR3 length is 11 residues. V lost 7 bases and J 9 bases, leaving 10 bases between the germline ends. The germline V gene has CDR1 MNHNS and CDR2 SASEGT. CDR3 bases: TGTGCCAGCAACGAGGGAGTTGAGCAGTTCTTC. Translation gives CASNEGVEQFF.

This clonotype was counted between two and nine times. The J gene is TRBJ1-2, the V gene TRBV12-3 or TRBV12-4; TRBD1 might be the D (5 bases). This CDR3 has 14 amino acids. Trimming left V 7 bases short and J 3 bases short, with 15 bases between. CDR3 region: CASTKAGVDYGYTF. CDR3 nucleotide sequence: TGTGCCAGCACCAAGGCGGGGGTAGACTATGGCTACACCTTC.